Detailed here is one TCR beta chain. This CDR3 is also generated by other DNA sequences in the sample. An assay was performed, and its level was deep. Repertoires were generated with immunoSEQ multiplex PCR, while TCRdb's copy carries only in-frame clones and drops some. This table has under 2,000,000 clones, roughly 95% appearing once. The sample comes from a study of shared clonotypes between healthy human individuals. There are 13 residues in the CDR3. Germline CDR1 is SGHDT and CDR2 is YYEEEE. The V end lost 2 bases, the J end lost 3 bases, and 9 bases lay between the germline ends. CD45RO-negative, CCR7-positively selected cells formed the naive CD8 fraction, excluding terminally differentiated effector memory CD45RA+ cells. The study drew its donors from healthy HIV-negative adults without recent acute infections or vaccinations.

The receptor comes from a man aged 18-30 years in good health. The material sequenced was naive CD8+ T cells sorted from blood. This rearrangement joins TRBV5-6 to TRBJ2-7, with D possibly being TRBD1 or TRBD2 (6 bases each). CDR3 in DNA: TGTGCCAGCAGCTTAGGAGGGGGCTACGAGCAGTACTTC. Protein: CASSLGGGYEQYF. Full variable domain (outside the CDR3, taken from reference TRBV5-6 and TRBJ2-7): DAGVTQSPTHLIKTRGQQVTLRCSPKSGHDTVSWYQQALGQGPQFIFQYYEEEERQRGNFPDRFSGHQFPNYSSELNVNALLLGDSALYLCASSLGGGYEQYFGPGTRLTVT.